These T cell receptor beta chains were read from a single sample in a study of shared clonotypes between healthy human individuals. Profiled with immunoSEQ multiplex PCR; TCRdb holds only in-frame clones, not every one. The table includes more than 500,000 clones, 85% to 95% detected once. Material for sequencing was naive CD8+ T cells sorted from blood. Receptors originate from a woman in her twenties or thirties in good health. The CDR3 runs from the conserved cysteine through the conserved F or W. D genes are given only for firm matches. Part of the rows lack a size; the others show once, few, many or a class for expanded clones.

D gene	V gene	J gene	clone size	CDR3 protein	CDR3 DNA
TRBD1	TRBV2	TRBJ2-7	NA	CASSAGQGHDIYEQYF	TGTGCCAGCAGTGCGGGACAGGGCCACGATATCTACGAGCAGTACTTC
NA	TRBV9	TRBJ2-3	NA	CASSESVIRGVTDTQYF	TGTGCCAGCAGCGAGTCAGTCATCAGGGGAGTCACAGATACGCAGTATTTT
NA	TRBV6-5	TRBJ2-3	NA	CATGGGDTQYF	TGTGCCACCGGGGGTGGTGATACGCAGTATTTT
NA	TRBV28	TRBJ2-7	NA	CASSFFGSWPEDEQYF	TGTGCCAGCAGTTTCTTCGGGAGTTGGCCTGAGGACGAGCAGTACTTC
TRBD2	TRBV7-8	TRBJ2-7	NA	CASSLAGTSGYEQYF	TGTGCCAGCAGCTTGGCCGGGACTAGCGGCTACGAGCAGTACTTC
NA	TRBV27	TRBJ1-3	once	CASSPSLSGNTIYF	TGTGCCAGCAGTCCGTCACTTTCTGGAAACACCATATATTTT
TRBD1	TRBV28	TRBJ1-2	NA	CASTETGEWGHYGYTF	TGTGCCAGCACGGAGACAGGGGAATGGGGGCACTATGGCTACACCTTC
TRBD2	TRBV5-4	TRBJ2-1	NA	CASSLTSGSSHNEQFF	TGTGCCAGCAGCTTGACTAGCGGGAGCTCCCACAATGAGCAGTTCTTC
NA	TRBV9	TRBJ2-7	NA	CASSVGSSVYEQYF	TGTGCCAGCAGCGTAGGAAGTAGTGTTTACGAGCAGTACTTC
NA	TRBV5-6	TRBJ2-7	NA	CASSSGSYEQYF	TGTGCCAGCAGCTCGGGCAGCTACGAGCAGTACTTC
TRBD2	TRBV9	TRBJ2-2	NA	CASSGPGLAGWDTGELFF	TGTGCCAGCAGCGGCCCGGGACTAGCGGGTTGGGACACCGGGGAGCTGTTTTTT
NA	TRBV9	TRBJ2-7	NA	CASSVLTHGEQYF	TGTGCCAGCAGCGTATTGACCCACGGCGAGCAGTACTTC
NA	TRBV19	TRBJ2-1	once	CASSPTEGVYSYNEQFF	TGTGCCAGTAGTCCAACCGAAGGCGTGTACTCCTACAATGAGCAGTTCTTC
TRBD1	TRBV4-1	TRBJ2-1	NA	CASSQVGTGVNEQFF	TGCGCCAGCAGCCAAGTAGGGACAGGGGTAAATGAGCAGTTCTTC
TRBD1	TRBV29-1	TRBJ2-1	NA	CSVAGTGTSEQFF	TGCAGCGTGGCCGGGACAGGGACCAGTGAGCAGTTCTTC
NA	TRBV21-1	TRBJ1-2	NA	CASRRQGIGYTF	TGTGCCAGCAGACGGCAGGGAATTGGCTACACCTTC
NA	TRBV5-1	TRBJ1-3	NA	CASSLEDRGRNTIYF	TGCGCCAGCAGCTTGGAGGATCGGGGTAGAAACACCATATATTTT
NA	TRBV13	TRBJ2-7	once	CASSGPGQRVKQYF	TGTGCCAGCAGCGGACCGGGACAGCGGGTCAAGCAGTACTTC
NA	TRBV2	TRBJ2-7	NA	CASSAGVLSYEQYF	TGTGCCAGCAGTGCGGGAGTTTTGTCCTACGAGCAGTACTTC
NA	TRBV9	TRBJ1-2	NA	CASSVVIRGAVGYTF	TGTGCCAGCAGCGTAGTGATAAGGGGAGCGGTCGGCTACACCTTC
NA	TRBV19	TRBJ2-1	NA	CASTEGGVYNEQFF	TGTGCCAGTACGGAGGGGGGGGTCTACAATGAGCAGTTCTTC
NA	TRBV6-6	TRBJ1-5	NA	CASSNPTGNQPQHF	TGTGCCAGCAGTAACCCAACAGGGAATCAGCCCCAGCATTTT